This passage covers 4 T cell receptor beta chains from one sample sequenced in a study of T cell repertoires in cytomegalovirus infection. Each CDR3 protein is one row after TCRdb ran MiXCR on the reads. The repertoire holds 250,000 to 350,000 distinct CDR3 sequences, with about 25% as singletons. Sequences were obtained from PBMCs. These receptors were obtained from a human donor in good health (CMV status not recorded). Some clones in this sample may be carry-over from other donors' samples.

This clonotype was counted only a few times. This rearrangement joins TRBV28 to TRBJ2-2; 10 bases line up with TRBD1. CDR3 length equals 15 residues. Germline V gene sequence: CDR1 MDHEN, CDR2 SYDVKM. Germline trimming cut 7 bases from V and 6 bases from J; bases unmatched to any gene: 8. CDR3 nucleotide sequence: TGTGCCAGCATCGCCGGGACAGGGGAATCCGGGGAGCTGTTTTTT. Translated, it gives CASIAGTGESGELFF.

The V and J genes are TRBV3-1 and TRBJ2-1; maybe TRBD2 (7 bases). CDR3 length: 15 residues. The V end lost 1 base, the J end lost 8 bases, and 15 bases lay between the germline ends. Germline assignment: CDR1 LGHDT and CDR2 YNNKEL (reference sequence). The CDR3 region has the DNA TGTGCCAGCAGCCAAGCCGGCCGGGGGGCAGATGAGCAGTTCTTC. Translation: CASSQAGRGADEQFF.

This clonotype was seen many times. This rearrangement joins TRBV7-2 to TRBJ1-2; no definite D call. The V and J ends lost 6 bases and 8 bases respectively, with 22 bases between them. This CDR3 is built from 15 residues. Germline CDR1 SGHTA, CDR2 FQGNSA. The CDR3 reads CASSERMEVGGGYTF. CDR3 DNA sequence: TGTGCCAGCAGTGAACGCATGGAAGTTGGTGGCGGCTACACCTTC.

V gene TRBV2 combines with J gene TRBJ2-2; D assignment may be TRBD1 or TRBD2 (6 bases each). The V end lost 8 bases, the J end lost 0 bases, and 10 bases lay between the germline ends. The CDR3 sequence is 14 residues long. Germline-derived CDR1 and CDR2 are SNHLY and FYNNEI. The DNA for the CDR3 is TGTGCCAGCCGGAGGGGGGCGAACACCGGGGAGCTGTTTTTT. Its protein product is CASRRGANTGELFF.